In its sample, the clone carrying this T cell receptor (beta chain) was seen many times. Its antigen remains unknown. The authors prepared the TCRbeta library with unique molecular identifiers. TCRdb re-called the PCR reads through MiXCR, storing one row per CDR3 protein. The sample includes hundreds of thousands of distinct CDR3 sequences, 10% to 15% of them seen just once. The record originates from a study of T-cell reconstitution after alpha-beta-depleted transplantation in children. Findings of the study overall: Expanded graft clones, several hundred of them, were reportedly the source of alpha-beta T cells about two months after transplant. The main origin of T-cell counts and diversity one year after transplant was newly produced T cells. Some patients' high day-60 TCRbeta diversity was attributed to recipient cells surviving conditioning.

The CDR3 runs to 15 residues. V lost 5 bases and J lost 4; bases outside the gene matches: 11. Germline CDR1 reads DFQATT; CDR2 reads SNEGSKA (reference sequence). This sequence joins TRBV20-1 and TRBJ2-1, with 7 bases that match TRBD2. The receptor was derived from a girl aged 2-10 years with congenital amegakaryocytic thrombocytopenia, due to receive a stem cell transplant. The sample was PBMCs, taken before TCRalphabeta/CD19-depleted stem cell transplant. CDR3 bases: TGCAGTGCTCACCGGGCTAGCGGTTTTTACAATGAGCAGTTCTTC. Translation gives CSAHRASGFYNEQFF.